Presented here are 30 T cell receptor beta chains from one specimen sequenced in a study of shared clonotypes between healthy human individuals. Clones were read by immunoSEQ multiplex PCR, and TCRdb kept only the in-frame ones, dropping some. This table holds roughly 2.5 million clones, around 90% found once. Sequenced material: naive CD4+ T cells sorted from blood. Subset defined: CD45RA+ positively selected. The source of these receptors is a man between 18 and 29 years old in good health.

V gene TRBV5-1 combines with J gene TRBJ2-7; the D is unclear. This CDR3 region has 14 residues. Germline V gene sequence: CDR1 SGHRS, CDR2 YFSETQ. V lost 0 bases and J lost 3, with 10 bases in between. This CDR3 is CASSLEGPFYEQYF. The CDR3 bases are TGCGCCAGCAGCTTGGAAGGACCCTTCTACGAGCAGTACTTC.

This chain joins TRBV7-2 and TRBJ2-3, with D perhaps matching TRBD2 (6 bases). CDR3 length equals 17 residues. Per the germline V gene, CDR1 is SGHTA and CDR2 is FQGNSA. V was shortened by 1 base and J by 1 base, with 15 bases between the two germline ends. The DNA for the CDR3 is TGTGCCAGCAGCTTAGGGCGTGCGGGAAAGGGCACAGATACGCAGTATTTT. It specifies CASSLGRAGKGTDTQYF. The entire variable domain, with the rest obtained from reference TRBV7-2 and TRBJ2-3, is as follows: GAGVSQSPSNKVTEKGKDVELRCDPISGHTALYWYRQSLGQGLEFLIYFQGNSAPDKSGLPSDRFSAERTGGSVSTLTIQRTQQEDSAVYLCASSLGRAGKGTDTQYFGPGTRLTVL.

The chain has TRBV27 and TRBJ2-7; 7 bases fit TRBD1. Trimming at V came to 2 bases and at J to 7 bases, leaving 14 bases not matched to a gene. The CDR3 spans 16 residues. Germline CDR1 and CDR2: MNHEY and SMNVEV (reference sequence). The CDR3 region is CASSLTYRGISGEQYF. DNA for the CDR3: TGTGCCAGCAGTTTAACCTACAGGGGAATATCGGGGGAGCAGTACTTC.

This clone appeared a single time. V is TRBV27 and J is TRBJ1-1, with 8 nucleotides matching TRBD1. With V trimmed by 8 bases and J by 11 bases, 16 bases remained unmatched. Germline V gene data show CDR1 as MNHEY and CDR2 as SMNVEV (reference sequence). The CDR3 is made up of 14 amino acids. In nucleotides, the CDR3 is TGTGCCAGCGCAGTTTCTACAGGGGGAGGTCAGGCTTTCTTT. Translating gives CASAVSTGGGQAFF.

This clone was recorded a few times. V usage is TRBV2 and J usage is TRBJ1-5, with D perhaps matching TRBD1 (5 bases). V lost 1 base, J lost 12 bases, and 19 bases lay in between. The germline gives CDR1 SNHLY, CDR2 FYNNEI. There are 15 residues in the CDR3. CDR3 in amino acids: CASSEEGQGGMIQHF. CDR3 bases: TGTGCCAGCAGTGAAGAGGGTCAGGGTGGTATGATCCAGCATTTT.

The CDR3 coding sequence is TGTGCCAGCAGCTTAGTATCGGGGACTGGAAACACCATATATTTT. It translates to CASSLVSGTGNTIYF. The chain recombines TRBV11-2 with TRBJ1-3, with unresolved D. Germline V gives CDR1 SGHAT, CDR2 FQNNGV. The CDR3 runs 15 residues. The V end lost 1 base, the J end lost 2 bases, and 9 bases lay between the germline ends.

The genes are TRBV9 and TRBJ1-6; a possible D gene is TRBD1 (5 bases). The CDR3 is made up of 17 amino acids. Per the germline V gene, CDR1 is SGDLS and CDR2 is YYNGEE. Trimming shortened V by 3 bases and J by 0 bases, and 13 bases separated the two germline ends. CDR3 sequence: CASSGGHGTSYNSPLHF. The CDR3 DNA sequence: TGTGCCAGCAGCGGAGGACACGGGACCTCCTATAATTCACCCCTCCACTTT.

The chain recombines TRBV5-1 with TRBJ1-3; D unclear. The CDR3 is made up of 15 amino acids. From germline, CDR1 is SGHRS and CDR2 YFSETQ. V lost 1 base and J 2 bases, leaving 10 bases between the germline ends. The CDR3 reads CASSLSQVAGNTIYF. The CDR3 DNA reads TGCGCCAGCAGCTTGTCGCAGGTTGCTGGAAACACCATATATTTT.

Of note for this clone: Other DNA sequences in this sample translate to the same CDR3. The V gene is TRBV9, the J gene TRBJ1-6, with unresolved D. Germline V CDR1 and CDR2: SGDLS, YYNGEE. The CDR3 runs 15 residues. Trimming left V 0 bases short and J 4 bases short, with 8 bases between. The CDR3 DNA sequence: TGTGCCAGCAGCGTAGAGGGTTCTTATAATTCACCCCTCCACTTT. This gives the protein CASSVEGSYNSPLHF.

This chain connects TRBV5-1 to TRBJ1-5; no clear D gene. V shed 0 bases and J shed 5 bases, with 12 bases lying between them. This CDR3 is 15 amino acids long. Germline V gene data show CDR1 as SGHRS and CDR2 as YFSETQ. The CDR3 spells CASSLGIGQDQPQHF. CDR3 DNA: TGCGCCAGCAGCTTGGGAATCGGGCAGGATCAGCCCCAGCATTTT. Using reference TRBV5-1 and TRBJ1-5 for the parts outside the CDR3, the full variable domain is KAGVTQTPRYLIKTRGQQVTLSCSPISGHRSVSWYQQTPGQGLQFLFEYFSETQRNKGNFPGRFSGRQFSNSRSEMNVSTLELGDSALYLCASSLGIGQDQPQHFGDGTRLSIL.

The CDR3 DNA follows: TGTGCCAGCAGGGTAGGGACAGGGGCTGACTATGGCTACACCTTC. Protein sequence: CASRVGTGADYGYTF. This chain uses TRBV6-1 with TRBJ1-2, with 10 bases aligning to TRBD1. The V segment lost 6 bases and the J segment 3 bases; nucleotides outside the gene matches: 7. This CDR3 has 15 amino acids. CDR1 and CDR2 from the germline V gene are MNHNS and SASEGT.

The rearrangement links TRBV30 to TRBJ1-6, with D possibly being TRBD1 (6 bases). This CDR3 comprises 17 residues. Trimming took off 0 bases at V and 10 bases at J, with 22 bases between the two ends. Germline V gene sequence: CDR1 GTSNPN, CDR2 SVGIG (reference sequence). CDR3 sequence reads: CAWSVPDTHKGGSPLHF. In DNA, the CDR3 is TGTGCCTGGAGTGTACCCGACACTCACAAGGGGGGCTCACCCCTCCACTTT.

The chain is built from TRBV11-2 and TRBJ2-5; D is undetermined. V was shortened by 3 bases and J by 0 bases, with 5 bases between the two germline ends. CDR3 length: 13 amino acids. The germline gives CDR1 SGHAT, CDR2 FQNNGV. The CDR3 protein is CASSFWNQETQYF. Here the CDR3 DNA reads TGTGCCAGCAGCTTCTGGAACCAAGAGACCCAGTACTTC.

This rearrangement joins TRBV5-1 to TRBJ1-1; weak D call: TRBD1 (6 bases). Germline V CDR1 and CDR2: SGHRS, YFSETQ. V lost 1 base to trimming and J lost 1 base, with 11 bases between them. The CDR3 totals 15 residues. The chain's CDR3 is CASSLSGGPNTEAFF. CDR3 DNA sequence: TGCGCCAGCAGCTTGTCTGGGGGCCCGAACACTGAAGCTTTCTTT.

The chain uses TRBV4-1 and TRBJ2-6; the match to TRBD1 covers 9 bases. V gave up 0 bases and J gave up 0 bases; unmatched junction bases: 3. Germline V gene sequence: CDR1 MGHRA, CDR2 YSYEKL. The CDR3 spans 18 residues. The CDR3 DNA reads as TGCGCCAGCAGCCAAGATACGGGACAGGGCTCTGGGGCCAACGTCCTGACTTTC. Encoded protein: CASSQDTGQGSGANVLTF.

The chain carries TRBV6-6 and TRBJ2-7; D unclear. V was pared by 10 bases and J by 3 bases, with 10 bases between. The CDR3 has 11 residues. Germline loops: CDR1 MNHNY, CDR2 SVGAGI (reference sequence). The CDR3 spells CATSESYEQYF. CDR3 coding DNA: TGTGCCACTTCCGAAAGCTACGAGCAGTACTTC.

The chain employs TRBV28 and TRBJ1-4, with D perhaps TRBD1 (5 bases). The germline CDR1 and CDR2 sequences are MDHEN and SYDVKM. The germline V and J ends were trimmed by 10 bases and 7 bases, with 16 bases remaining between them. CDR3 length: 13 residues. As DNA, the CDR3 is TGTGCCACCCTGCTCGCAGGGTCTGAAAAACTGTTTTTT. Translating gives CATLLAGSEKLFF.

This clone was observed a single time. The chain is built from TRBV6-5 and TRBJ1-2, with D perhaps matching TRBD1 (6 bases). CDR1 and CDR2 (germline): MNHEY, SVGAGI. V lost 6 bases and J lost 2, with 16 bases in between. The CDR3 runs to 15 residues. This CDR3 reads CASRPEGQLNYGYTF. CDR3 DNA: TGTGCCAGCAGGCCTGAAGGACAGCTCAACTATGGCTACACCTTC.

CDR3 in amino acids: CASNSGTNTGELFF. The CDR3 coding sequence is TGTGCCAGTAACAGCGGGACGAACACCGGGGAGCTGTTTTTT. This chain uses TRBV19 with TRBJ2-2; TRBD2 matches at 7 bases. V lost 7 bases, J lost 0 bases, and 2 bases stayed unmatched. This CDR3 comprises 14 residues. Per germline, CDR1 LNHDA and CDR2 SQIVND (reference sequence).

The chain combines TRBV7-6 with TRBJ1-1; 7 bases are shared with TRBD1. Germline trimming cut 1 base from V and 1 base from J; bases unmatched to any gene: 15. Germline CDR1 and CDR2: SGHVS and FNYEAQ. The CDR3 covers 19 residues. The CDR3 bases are TGTGCCAGCAGCTTAGGGGGACAGTACCAAAACCAGCAGAACACTGAAGCTTTCTTT. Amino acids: CASSLGGQYQNQQNTEAFF.

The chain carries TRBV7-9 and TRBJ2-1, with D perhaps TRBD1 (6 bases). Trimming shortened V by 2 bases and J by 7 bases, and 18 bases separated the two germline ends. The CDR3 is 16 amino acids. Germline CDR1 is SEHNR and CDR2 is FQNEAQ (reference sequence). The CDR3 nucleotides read TGTGCCAGCAGCTTATTTGCCCGGGACATAGGGAATGAGCAGTTCTTC. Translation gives CASSLFARDIGNEQFF.

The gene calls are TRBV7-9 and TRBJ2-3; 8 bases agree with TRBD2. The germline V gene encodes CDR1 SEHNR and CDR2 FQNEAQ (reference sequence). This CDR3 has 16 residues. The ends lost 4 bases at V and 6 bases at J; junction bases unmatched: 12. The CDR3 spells CASSSLTAGAGDTQYF. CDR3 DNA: TGTGCCAGCAGCTCCTTAACAGCGGGAGCTGGGGATACGCAGTATTTT.

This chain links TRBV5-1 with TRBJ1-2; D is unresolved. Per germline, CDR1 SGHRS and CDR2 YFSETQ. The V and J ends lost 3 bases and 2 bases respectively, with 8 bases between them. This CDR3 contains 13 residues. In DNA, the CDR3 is TGCGCCAGCAGCTCCCGGGAAAACTATGGCTACACCTTC. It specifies CASSSRENYGYTF.

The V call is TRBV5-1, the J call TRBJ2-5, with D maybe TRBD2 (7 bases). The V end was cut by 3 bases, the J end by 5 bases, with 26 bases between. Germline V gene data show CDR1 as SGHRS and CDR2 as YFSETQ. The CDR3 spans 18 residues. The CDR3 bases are TGCGCCAGCAGCTCGGTGCCGTTAACGGGGGGCTCGGCGGAGACCCAGTACTTC. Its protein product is CASSSVPLTGGSAETQYF. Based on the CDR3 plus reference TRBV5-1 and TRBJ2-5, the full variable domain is KAGVTQTPRYLIKTRGQQVTLSCSPISGHRSVSWYQQTPGQGLQFLFEYFSETQRNKGNFPGRFSGRQFSNSRSEMNVSTLELGDSALYLCASSSVPLTGGSAETQYFGPGTRLLVL.

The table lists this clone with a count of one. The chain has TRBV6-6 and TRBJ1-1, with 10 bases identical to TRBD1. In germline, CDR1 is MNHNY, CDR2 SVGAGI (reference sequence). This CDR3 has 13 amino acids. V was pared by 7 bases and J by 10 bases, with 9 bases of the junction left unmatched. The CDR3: CASNPGQGEGAFF. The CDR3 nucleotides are TGTGCCAGCAACCCCGGACAGGGGGAGGGAGCTTTCTTT.

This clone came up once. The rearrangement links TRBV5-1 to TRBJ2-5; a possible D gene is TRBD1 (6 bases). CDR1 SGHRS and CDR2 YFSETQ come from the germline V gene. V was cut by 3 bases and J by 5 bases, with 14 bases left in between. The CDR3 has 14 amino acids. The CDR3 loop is CASSYDRPGETQYF. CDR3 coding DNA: TGCGCCAGCAGCTACGACAGGCCCGGCGAGACCCAGTACTTC.

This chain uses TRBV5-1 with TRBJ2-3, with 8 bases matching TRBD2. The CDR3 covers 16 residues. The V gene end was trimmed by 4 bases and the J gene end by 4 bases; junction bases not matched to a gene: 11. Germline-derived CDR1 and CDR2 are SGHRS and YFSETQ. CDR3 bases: TGCGCCAGCAGCGGATTCAGCGGGAGTCGCCCAGATACGCAGTATTTT. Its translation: CASSGFSGSRPDTQYF.

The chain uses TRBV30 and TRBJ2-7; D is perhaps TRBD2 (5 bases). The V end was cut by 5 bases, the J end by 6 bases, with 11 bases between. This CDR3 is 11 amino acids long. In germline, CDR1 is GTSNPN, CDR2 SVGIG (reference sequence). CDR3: CAWSTEGEQYF. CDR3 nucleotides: TGTGCCTGGTCTACAGAGGGCGAGCAGTACTTC.

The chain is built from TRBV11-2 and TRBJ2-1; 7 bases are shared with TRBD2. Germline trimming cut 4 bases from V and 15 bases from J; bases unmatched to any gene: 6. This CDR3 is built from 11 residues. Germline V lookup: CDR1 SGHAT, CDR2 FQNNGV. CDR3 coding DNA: TGTGCCAGCAGCTCTACTAGCGTTCGGTTCTTC. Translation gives CASSSTSVRFF.

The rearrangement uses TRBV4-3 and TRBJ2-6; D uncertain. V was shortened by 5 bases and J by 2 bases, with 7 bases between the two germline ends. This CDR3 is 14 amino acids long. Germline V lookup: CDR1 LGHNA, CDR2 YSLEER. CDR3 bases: TGCGCCAGCAGCACGGGTACTGGGGCCAACGTCCTGACTTTC. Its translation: CASSTGTGANVLTF.